The 23 T cell receptor beta chains listed next were all sequenced from one sample in a study of blood T cell repertoires in COVID-19. Method: immunoSEQ multiplex PCR; TCRdb's copy keeps in-frame clones and lacks some. This table has 97,000 or so clones, 80% to 85% appearing once. The sequencing sample was made of peripheral blood. These receptors all stem from a man aged 55 to 70 with acute or convalescent COVID-19.

The V gene is TRBV24-1, the J gene TRBJ2-2, with D perhaps matching TRBD2 (6 bases). Germline CDR1 is KGHDR and CDR2 is SFDVKD. The V end lost 3 bases, the J end lost 5 bases, and 18 bases lay between the germline ends. This CDR3 spans 17 amino acids. CDR3 nucleotide sequence: TGTGCCACCAGTGATGCGGGGTTCCTTATACAGACCGGGGAGCTGTTTTTT. Translating it yields CATSDAGFLIQTGELFF.

The chain is built from TRBV9 and TRBJ1-5, with a tentative D call TRBD1 (6 bases). V was shortened by 2 bases and J by 6 bases, with 12 bases between the two germline ends. This CDR3 is built from 14 residues. Germline V gene data show CDR1 as SGDLS and CDR2 as YYNGEE. CDR3 sequence (DNA): TGTGCCAGCAGCGTTGACAGGTCTTTTCAGCCCCAGCATTTT. This gives the protein CASSVDRSFQPQHF.

The chain uses TRBV7-2 and TRBJ1-2, with D tentatively TRBD1 (6 bases). The CDR3 runs 16 residues. With 1 base removed from V and 4 bases from J, the gap between germline ends came to 16 bases. The V gene's germline CDR1 is SGHTA and CDR2 FQGNSA. The DNA for the CDR3 is TGTGCCAGCAGCTTAGGGGGTGGGGGCGCGTCCTATGGCTACACCTTC. This codes for CASSLGGGGASYGYTF.

This clone was observed at least ten times. This chain links TRBV29-1 with TRBJ1-5; tentative D call: TRBD1 (5 bases). Germline V gene lookup returns CDR1 SQVTM and CDR2 ANQGSEA. V was trimmed by 6 bases and J by 2 bases, leaving 11 bases between them. This CDR3 spans 13 amino acids. CDR3 in DNA: TGCAGCGTGCGGGACGGCGGCAATCAGCCCCAGCATTTT. Translating gives CSVRDGGNQPQHF.

This clone was seen more than once but under ten times. V usage is TRBV23-1 and J usage is TRBJ1-2; D is uncertain. TRBV23-1 is given ORF status, its function remaining uncertain. V was cut by 1 base and J by 4 bases, with 7 bases left in between. The CDR3 consists of 13 residues. DNA for the CDR3: TGCGCCAGCAGTCAATTGGCCGTCTATGGCTACACCTTC. Its translation is CASSQLAVYGYTF.

V usage is TRBV11-2 and J usage is TRBJ2-7; D not resolved. V lost 4 bases and J lost 2, with 12 bases in between. From germline, CDR1 is SGHAT and CDR2 FQNNGV. The CDR3 sequence is 14 residues long. As DNA, the CDR3 is TGTGCCAGCAGCTCCACGAGAAGCACCTACGAGCAGTACTTC. Translation gives CASSSTRSTYEQYF.

This clone was detected only once. The V and J genes are TRBV6-5 and TRBJ1-1, with D possibly matching TRBD1 (6 bases). This CDR3 contains 15 residues. Germline V lookup: CDR1 MNHEY, CDR2 SVGAGI. V lost 1 base to trimming and J lost 14 bases, with 23 bases between them. CDR3 sequence reads: CASSYLNRDGGRPFF. In DNA form, the CDR3 reads TGTGCCAGCAGTTACTTAAACAGGGACGGTGGGAGACCCTTCTTT.

The chain has TRBV24-1 and TRBJ2-7; 8 nucleotides match TRBD1. V shed 1 base and J 0 bases; nucleotides not matched to a gene: 4. The germline V gene has CDR1 KGHDR and CDR2 SFDVKD. This CDR3 spans 16 amino acids. CDR3 sequence: CATSDFWDRLSYEQYV. DNA of the CDR3: TGTGCCACCAGTGATTTCTGGGACAGGCTCTCCTACGAGCAGTACGTC.

The chain has TRBV24-1 and TRBJ2-1, with D perhaps TRBD2 (6 bases). Trimming removed 4 bases at V and 4 bases at J, with 10 bases between. The length of the CDR3 is 14 residues. Germline CDR1 and CDR2: KGHDR and SFDVKD. This CDR3 reads CATSEYGRYNEQFF. DNA of the CDR3: TGTGCCACCAGTGAGTACGGGAGATACAATGAGCAGTTCTTC.

In its sample, this clone was seen a few times. This chain connects TRBV9 to TRBJ2-1, with TRBD2 identical over 8 bases. CDR1 is SGDLS, CDR2 YYNGEE, per germline. The J segment lost 2 bases and the V segment lost 0 bases, leaving 4 bases of the junction unmatched. CDR3 length: 16 residues. Here the CDR3 reads CASSVVSGVTYNEQFF. The DNA of the CDR3 is TGTGCCAGCAGCGTAGTTAGCGGGGTAACCTACAATGAGCAGTTCTTC.

The V gene is TRBV30, the J gene TRBJ1-5; 8 bases map to TRBD1. The germline V gene has CDR1 GTSNPN and CDR2 SVGIG (reference sequence). The CDR3 covers 15 residues. Losses at the gene ends were 1 base for V and 2 bases for J; bases not matched to a gene: 4. Here the CDR3 DNA reads TGTGCCTGGAGTGGCGGGACAGGAGGCAATCAGCCCCAGCATTTT. Residues: CAWSGGTGGNQPQHF.

This clone appeared a few times. J is TRBJ1-2 and V is TRBV9; D gene uncertain. CDR1 and CDR2 from the germline V gene are SGDLS and YYNGEE. V was shortened by 3 bases and J by 8 bases, with 14 bases between the two germline ends. This CDR3 has 13 amino acids. The CDR3 loop is CASSAAGFGGYTF. The CDR3 region has the DNA TGTGCCAGCAGCGCCGCGGGGTTTGGCGGCTACACCTTC.

The gene calls are TRBV2 and TRBJ1-2; D call uncertain. CDR3 length equals 12 residues. Looked up from germline, CDR1 is SNHLY and CDR2 is FYNNEI. V was trimmed by 5 bases and J by 0 bases, leaving 4 bases between them. This chain's CDR3 is CASSTANYGYTF. CDR3 in DNA: TGTGCCAGCAGTACAGCTAACTATGGCTACACCTTC.

The chain recombines TRBV5-1 with TRBJ2-3; TRBD2 matches 13 bases. The CDR3 length is 16 residues. V was pared by 1 base and J by 5 bases, with 4 bases of the junction left unmatched. Germline V lookup: CDR1 SGHRS, CDR2 YFSETQ. CDR3 loop: CASSLTSGRVVDTQYF. The CDR3 DNA is TGCGCCAGCAGCTTGACTAGCGGGAGGGTGGTAGATACGCAGTATTTT.

The chain carries TRBV12-3 or TRBV12-4 and TRBJ1-2; the D is unclear. The CDR3 consists of 12 residues. V lost 6 bases to trimming and J lost 4 bases, with 9 bases between them. The CDR3 nucleotides read TGTGCCAGCAGCCCCGACTTCTATGGCTACACCTTC. Translated: CASSPDFYGYTF.

This chain connects TRBV3-1 (or the pseudogene TRBV3-2) to TRBJ2-2, with D possibly matching TRBD1 (5 bases). This CDR3 contains 13 residues. The germline V gene encodes CDR1 LGHDT and CDR2 YNNKEL (reference sequence). The ends were cut back, 3 bases at V and 6 bases at J, with 8 bases in the middle. In nucleotides, the CDR3 is TGTGCCAGCAGCCAGGGGCGAGCCGGGGAGCTGTTTTTT. Residues: CASSQGRAGELFF.

The V gene is TRBV12-3 or TRBV12-4, the J gene TRBJ2-3; D not resolved. The V gene lost 8 bases and the J gene lost 4 bases, with 13 bases spanning the gap. This CDR3 has 13 residues. The chain's CDR3 is CASGVSPPDTQYF. The CDR3 region has the DNA TGTGCCAGCGGTGTGAGCCCTCCAGATACGCAGTATTTT.

The J gene is TRBJ1-3, the V gene TRBV6-5; 8 nucleotides align to TRBD1. V trimming: 6 bases; J trimming: 0 bases; junction bases outside the gene matches: 7. The CDR3 runs 16 residues. The germline gives CDR1 MNHEY, CDR2 SVGAGI. The CDR3 spells CASSYRGSSSGNTIYF. The DNA of the CDR3 is TGTGCCAGCAGCTACAGGGGGAGTTCCTCTGGAAACACCATATATTTT.

This clone was seen a single time. This sequence joins TRBV2 and TRBJ2-2; TRBD2 matches 12 bases. CDR3 size: 16 residues. In germline, CDR1 is SNHLY, CDR2 FYNNEI. The junction had 5 bases not matched to a gene; V was cut back by 7 bases and J by 2 bases. CDR3 DNA sequence: TGTGCCAGCACCAAAGGACTAGCGGGAAACACCGGGGAGCTGTTTTTT. This translates into CASTKGLAGNTGELFF.

The genes are TRBV7-2 and TRBJ2-6, with D perhaps matching TRBD1 (6 bases). The CDR3 runs to 15 residues. V shed 6 bases and J shed 1 base, with 10 bases lying between them. Germline lookup yields CDR1 SGHTA and CDR2 FQGNSA. The CDR3 spells CASSSTGSGANVLTF. The CDR3, as DNA: TGTGCCAGCAGTTCCACAGGGTCTGGGGCCAACGTCCTGACTTTC.

The chain links TRBV11-3 to TRBJ1-2, with D unclear. CDR3 length equals 13 residues. Germline assignment: CDR1 SGHNT and CDR2 YENEEA. Between the trimmed V and J ends, which lost 0 bases and 4 bases, there was a span of 6 bases. As DNA, the CDR3 is TGTGCCAGCAGCTTAGATAACTCCTATGGCTACACCTTC. Amino acids: CASSLDNSYGYTF.

This chain uses TRBV5-8 with TRBJ1-2; no firm D call. The CDR3 runs 14 residues. Trimming shortened V by 2 bases and J by 2 bases, and 10 bases separated the two germline ends. Germline CDR1 reads SGHTS; CDR2 reads YDEGEE. CDR3 sequence: CASSLGRGNYGYTF. Here the CDR3 DNA reads TGTGCCAGCAGCTTAGGGCGGGGAAACTATGGCTACACCTTC.

Comment on this clone: One junction end disagrees with the germline gene, perhaps due to a read error. This chain links TRBV10-2 with TRBJ1-2, with 7 positions matching TRBD1. The V gene's germline CDR1 is WSHSY and CDR2 SAAADI. The CDR3 sequence is 14 residues long. The CDR3 protein is CASSESYPSRGIGF. The CDR3 DNA reads as TGCGCCAGCAGTGAGTCCTACCCGTCCAGGGGGATAGGCTTC.